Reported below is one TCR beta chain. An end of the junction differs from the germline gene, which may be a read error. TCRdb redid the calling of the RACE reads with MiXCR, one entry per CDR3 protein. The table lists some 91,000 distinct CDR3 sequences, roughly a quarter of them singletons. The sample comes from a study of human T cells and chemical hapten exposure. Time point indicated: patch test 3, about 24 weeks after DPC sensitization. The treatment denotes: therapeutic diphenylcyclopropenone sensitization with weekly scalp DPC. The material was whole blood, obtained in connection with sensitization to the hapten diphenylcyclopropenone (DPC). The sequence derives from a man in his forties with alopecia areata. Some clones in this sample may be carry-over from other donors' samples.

CDR3 in DNA: TGTGCCAGCCGTGAAGGGGGCCCGGCTGCGCCCCAGCATTTT. Translating gives CASREGGPAAPQHF. J is TRBJ1-5 and V is TRBV6-1; 7 bases map to TRBD1. Germline lookup yields CDR1 MNHNS and CDR2 SASEGT. The CDR3 is made up of 14 amino acids.